A selection of T cell receptor beta chains follows, all from one sample in a study of shared clonotypes between healthy human individuals. Profiling relied on immunoSEQ multiplex PCR, and the TCRdb table lists in-frame clones only, not all of them. The sample carries roughly 700,000 clones, around 72% recorded once. Sequencing used memory CD4+ T cells sorted from blood. Every receptor here comes from a woman in her 30s in good health. CDR3s include the opening cysteine and the closing phenylalanine or tryptophan. The D gene is left open where the match is weak. Clone size appears in some rows only: once, few, many, or a class for an expanded clone.

TRBJ1-2 | TRBV5-5 | . | . | TGTGCCAGCAGCCCAGCAGGGGTTGGCTACACCTTC | CASSPAGVGYTF
TRBJ2-7 | TRBV5-1 | TRBD2 | few | TGCGCCAGCAGCTTCGGGACTAGTCTTCTCGAGCAGTACTTC | CASSFGTSLLEQYF
TRBJ2-1 | TRBV5-1 | TRBD2 | few | TGCGCCAGCAGCTTGGCGCTAGCGGGAGGGCCTGGGTCGGAACGTTCGATGCAGTTCTTC | CASSLALAGGPGSERSMQFF
TRBJ2-1 | TRBV12-5 | . | . | TGTGCTAGTACGGGGGCGTACAATGAGCAGTTCTTC | CASTGAYNEQFF
TRBJ2-7 | TRBV18 | TRBD2 | . | TGTGCCAGCTCACTTAGCGGGAGCCCCTACGAGCAGTACTTC | CASSLSGSPYEQYF
TRBJ1-2 | TRBV2 | . | . | TGTGCCAGCAGCGTTGACGGGGGGCGAGTCTACACCTTC | CASSVDGGRVYTF
TRBJ1-1 | TRBV28 | TRBD1 | . | TGTGCCAGCAGTACCCGGACAGGGGAGAACACTGAAGCTTTCTTT | CASSTRTGENTEAFF
TRBJ2-2 | TRBV7-6 | . | . | TGTGCCAGCAGCTTAGGTCACCAAACCGGGGAGCTGTTTTTT | CASSLGHQTGELFF
TRBJ1-1 | TRBV25-1 | . | once | TGTGCCAGCACTCCGGGACCGTACCACACTGAAGCTTTCTTT | CASTPGPYHTEAFF
TRBJ1-5 | TRBV19 | . | . | TGTGCCAGTAGTATAGATCGGCAGTTCCCAGCCCAGCATTTT | CASSIDRQFPAQHF
TRBJ2-7 | TRBV29-1 | TRBD1 | . | TGCAGCGTTGCGGGACAGGGGGCGAGTTACGAGCAGTACTTC | CSVAGQGASYEQYF
TRBJ1-2 | TRBV19 | . | . | TGTGCCAGTAGCGGGGGCGGGTTCGGCTATGGCTACACCTTC | CASSGGGFGYGYTF
TRBJ2-1 | TRBV2 | . | once | TGTGCCAGCATGGAGTGGTTAGCGAATGAGCAGTTCTTC | CASMEWLANEQFF
TRBJ2-7 | TRBV2 | TRBD2 | . | TGTGCCAGCAGCGGGCGACTAGCTAGTGTTTACGAGCAGTACTTC | CASSGRLASVYEQYF
TRBJ2-7 | TRBV7-2 | TRBD2 | . | TGTGCCAGCAGCTTAGGGGGCGGGAGGTCCTACGAGCAGTACTTC | CASSLGGGRSYEQYF
TRBJ2-7 | TRBV6-1 | . | . | TGTGCCAGCAGTGAACTGGATAACTACGAGCAGTACTTC | CASSELDNYEQYF
TRBJ2-7 | TRBV28 | . | . | TGTGCCAGCAGTTTAAGGCAGGGGACGTGGGAGCAGTACTTC | CASSLRQGTWEQYF
TRBJ2-4 | TRBV4-2 | . | . | TGTGCCAGCAGCCGGTCCAGTCAGGGGTGGGAAAACATTCAGTACTTC | CASSRSSQGWENIQYF
TRBJ1-2 | TRBV10-1 | . | . | TGCGCCAGCAGTCCAGGAGATTATGGCTACACCTTC | CASSPGDYGYTF
TRBJ2-6 | TRBV7-9 | TRBD1 | . | TGTGCCAGCAGCACCGGACAGGGAGACTCTGGGGCCAACGTCCTGACTTTC | CASSTGQGDSGANVLTF
TRBJ2-1 | TRBV28 | . | . | TGTGCCAGCAGTTTCTACGGGACCTACAATGAGCAGTTCTTC | CASSFYGTYNEQFF
TRBJ2-2 | TRBV2 | TRBD2 | . | TGTGCCAGCTCCCTAGCGGGAGGGCCCACCGGGGAGCTGTTTTTT | CASSLAGGPTGELFF
TRBJ2-7 | TRBV5-4 | . | . | TGTGCCAGCAGCTCCCTCCACGAGCAGTACTTC | CASSSLHEQYF
TRBJ2-5 | TRBV19 | TRBD1 | few | TGTGCCAGTAGTGCCAGGACAGGGCGGGTAGCAGAGACCCAGTACTTC | CASSARTGRVAETQYF
TRBJ2-5 | TRBV29-1 | . | . | TGCAGCGTTGACGCGACTTGGACACCGCAAGAGACCCAGTACTTC | CSVDATWTPQETQYF
TRBJ2-1 | TRBV5-1 | TRBD2 | . | TGCGCCAGCAGTACGGGACTAGCGGGAGTGTACAATGAGCAGTTCTTC | CASSTGLAGVYNEQFF
TRBJ2-1 | TRBV29-1 | . | . | TGCAGCGTTGGCACTTACAATGAGCAGTTCTTC | CSVGTYNEQFF
TRBJ2-3 | TRBV5-1 | . | . | TGCGCCAGCGGACAGCCTAACACAGATACGCAGTATTTT | CASGQPNTDTQYF
TRBJ1-4 | TRBV5-1 | . | . | TGCGCCAGCAGCTTCAGTCCTAATGAAAAACTGTTTTTT | CASSFSPNEKLFF
TRBJ2-7 | TRBV5-1 | TRBD1 | . | TGCGCCAGCAGCTCCCCCGGGACAGGGGACTACGAGCAGTACTTC | CASSSPGTGDYEQYF
TRBJ2-7 | TRBV4-1 | . | . | TGCGCCAGCAGCCAAGCTACCTTGGGACGGACCTACGAGGGGCAGTACTTC | CASSQATLGRTYEGQYF
TRBJ1-2 | TRBV14 | . | . | TGTGCCAGCAGCCAAACGCCAAACTATGGCTACACCTTC | CASSQTPNYGYTF
TRBJ2-7 | TRBV5-1 | TRBD2 | . | TGCGCCAGCAGTGAAGCGGGAGGGCCTGGTGAGCAGTACTTC | CASSEAGGPGEQYF
TRBJ1-5 | TRBV7-2 | TRBD1 | . | TGTGCCAGCAGCTTAGACAGGGGGGTTGTGGAGCCCCAGCATTTT | CASSLDRGVVEPQHF
TRBJ2-3 | TRBV4-2 | TRBD2 | . | TGTGCCAGCAGCTGGGGGACTAGCGGGGGAACAGATACGCAGTATTTT | CASSWGTSGGTDTQYF
TRBJ2-2 | TRBV19 | TRBD1 | many | TGTGCCAGTAGTCGAACCCCAACAGGGGACACCGGGGAGCTGTTTTTT | CASSRTPTGDTGELFF
TRBJ1-1 | TRBV19 | . | few | TGTGCCAGTAGTTTCTCCCTTGCCGCGGTCGAAGCTTTCTTT | CASSFSLAAVEAFF
TRBJ2-6 | TRBV7-8 | . | . | TGTGCCAGCAGCTTAACGACAGGGGCCAACGTCCTGACTTTC | CASSLTTGANVLTF
TRBJ1-1 | TRBV19 | . | . | TGTGCCAGTAGGGGCGGATCACGGATGAACACTGAAGCTTTCTTT | CASRGGSRMNTEAFF
TRBJ2-7 | TRBV7-9 | TRBD1 | . | TGTGCCAGCAGCTTTGGACAGGGGGTTTTCGAGCAGTACTTC | CASSFGQGVFEQYF
TRBJ2-7 | TRBV2 | . | medium-sized | TGTGCCAGCAGTGATCGAGACAGTGTCTACGAGCAGTACTTC | CASSDRDSVYEQYF
TRBJ2-7 | TRBV7-2 | . | . | TGTGCCAGCAGCCCCTGGGTAGCGGAGACCTACGAGCAGTACTTC | CASSPWVAETYEQYF
TRBJ2-5 | TRBV7-2 | . | . | TGTGCCAGCAGCTTAAGCGGCTCAGAGACCCAGTACTTC | CASSLSGSETQYF
TRBJ1-6 | TRBV2 | . | . | TGTGCCAGCAGCCCCGCCGGGCAGGGACGGAATTCACCCCTCCACTTT | CASSPAGQGRNSPLHF
TRBJ2-1 | TRBV11-2 | . | . | TGTGCCAGCAGGAGATTTAGCGACTCCTACAATGAGCAGTTCTTC | CASRRFSDSYNEQFF
TRBJ1-2 | TRBV20-1 | . | . | TGCAGTGCTGAAAGGGACTATGGCTACACCTTC | CSAERDYGYTF
TRBJ1-2 | TRBV11-2 | . | once | TGTGCCAGCAGCTTAGTAGGGGAGGTCTATGGCTACACCTTC | CASSLVGEVYGYTF
TRBJ2-3 | TRBV6-5 | TRBD1 | few | TGTGCCAGCAGCGACAGGGGGTTTACGCAGTATTTT | CASSDRGFTQYF
TRBJ1-1 | TRBV28 | TRBD1 | . | TGTGCCAGCAGTTCCCCAGGGGGGCTTGACACTGAAGCTTTCTTT | CASSSPGGLDTEAFF
TRBJ2-2 | TRBV7-7 | . | . | TGTGCCAGCAGCCCAAGGAGAGTGTTAGCTAACACCGGGGAGCTGTTTTTT | CASSPRRVLANTGELFF
TRBJ1-1 | TRBV28 | . | . | TGTGCCAGCAGTTCCCCCCCCGGGGGGGCGCGAACTGAAGCTTTCTTT | CASSSPPGGARTEAFF
TRBJ2-7 | TRBV28 | TRBD1 | once | TGTGCCAGCACAATCCGGACAGGGGGCTTGTACGAGCAGTACTTC | CASTIRTGGLYEQYF
TRBJ1-5 | TRBV7-7 | . | few | TGTGCCAGCAGCCTCCCCTGGGGGAATCAGCCCCAGCATTTT | CASSLPWGNQPQHF
TRBJ2-3 | TRBV6-1 | TRBD2 | . | TGTGCCAGCAGTGAAAGGCGGGAGGCAAAAGATACGCAGTATTTT | CASSERREAKDTQYF
TRBJ2-6 | TRBV11-2 | . | few | TGTGCCAGCAGCTTACAATCTGGGGCCAACGTCCTGACTTTC | CASSLQSGANVLTF